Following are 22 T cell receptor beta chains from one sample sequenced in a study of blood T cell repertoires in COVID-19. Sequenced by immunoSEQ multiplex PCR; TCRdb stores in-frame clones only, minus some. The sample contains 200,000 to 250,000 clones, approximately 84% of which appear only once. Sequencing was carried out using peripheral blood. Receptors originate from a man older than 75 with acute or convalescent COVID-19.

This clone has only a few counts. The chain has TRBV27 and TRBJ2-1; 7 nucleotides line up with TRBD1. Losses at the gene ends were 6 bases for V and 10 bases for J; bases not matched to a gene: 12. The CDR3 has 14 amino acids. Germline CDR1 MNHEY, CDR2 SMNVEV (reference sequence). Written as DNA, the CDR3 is TGTGCCAGCAGCCTTCGACAGGGCGGCTGGGAGCAGTTCTTC. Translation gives CASSLRQGGWEQFF.

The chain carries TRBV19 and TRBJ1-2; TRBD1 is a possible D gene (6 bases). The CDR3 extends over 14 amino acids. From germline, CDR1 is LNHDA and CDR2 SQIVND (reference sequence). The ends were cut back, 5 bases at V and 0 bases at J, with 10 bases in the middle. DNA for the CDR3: TGTGCCAGTAGTTTTAGACAGGCTAACTATGGCTACACCTTC. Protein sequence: CASSFRQANYGYTF.

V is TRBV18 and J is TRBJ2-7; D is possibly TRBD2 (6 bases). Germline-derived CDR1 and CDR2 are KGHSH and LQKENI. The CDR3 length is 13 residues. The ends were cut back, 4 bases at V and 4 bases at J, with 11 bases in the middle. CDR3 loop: CASSLSGGYEQYV. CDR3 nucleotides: TGTGCCAGCTCACTTTCCGGGGGTTACGAGCAGTACGTC.

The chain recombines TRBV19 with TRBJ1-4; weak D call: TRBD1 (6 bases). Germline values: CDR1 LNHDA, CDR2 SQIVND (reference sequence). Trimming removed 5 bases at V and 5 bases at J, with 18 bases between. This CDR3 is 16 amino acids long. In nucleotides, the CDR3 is TGTGCCAGTAGTCGCAGGACAGCCGGGCCCAATGAAAAACTGTTTTTT. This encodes CASSRRTAGPNEKLFF.

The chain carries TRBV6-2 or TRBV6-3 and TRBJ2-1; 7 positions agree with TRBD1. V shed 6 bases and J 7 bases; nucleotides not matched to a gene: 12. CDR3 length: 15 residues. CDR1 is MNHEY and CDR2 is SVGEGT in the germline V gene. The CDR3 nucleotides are TGTGCCAGCAGACCTCCCGGGACAGTGCTTAATGAGCAGTTCTTC. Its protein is CASRPPGTVLNEQFF.

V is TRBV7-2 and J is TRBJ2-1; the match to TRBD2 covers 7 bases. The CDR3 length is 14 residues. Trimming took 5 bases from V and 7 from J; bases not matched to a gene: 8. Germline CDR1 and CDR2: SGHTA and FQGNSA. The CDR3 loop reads CASSLGGDRNEQFF. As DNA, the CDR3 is TGTGCCAGCAGCCTGGGGGGGGATAGGAATGAGCAGTTCTTC.

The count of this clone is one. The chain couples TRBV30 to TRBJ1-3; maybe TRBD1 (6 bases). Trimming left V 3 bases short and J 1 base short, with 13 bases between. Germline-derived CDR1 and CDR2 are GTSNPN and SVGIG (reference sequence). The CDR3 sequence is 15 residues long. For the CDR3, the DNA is TGTGCCTGGAGAGGTGTGGACAGTTCTGGAAACACCATATATTTT. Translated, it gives CAWRGVDSSGNTIYF.

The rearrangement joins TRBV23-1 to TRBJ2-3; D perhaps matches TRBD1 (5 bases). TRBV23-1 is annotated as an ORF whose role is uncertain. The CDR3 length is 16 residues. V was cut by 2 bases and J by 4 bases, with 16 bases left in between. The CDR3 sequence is CASSQPELGVSDTQYF. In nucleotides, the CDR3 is TGCGCCAGCAGTCAACCAGAGCTAGGGGTGTCAGATACGCAGTATTTT.

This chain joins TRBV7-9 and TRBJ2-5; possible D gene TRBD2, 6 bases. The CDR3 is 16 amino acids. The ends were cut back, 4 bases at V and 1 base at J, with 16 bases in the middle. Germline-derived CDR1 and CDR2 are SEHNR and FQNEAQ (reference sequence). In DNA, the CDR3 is TGTGCCAGCAGCTCGCCCCCACCGGGAGCCCAAGAGACCCAGTACTTC. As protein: CASSSPPPGAQETQYF.

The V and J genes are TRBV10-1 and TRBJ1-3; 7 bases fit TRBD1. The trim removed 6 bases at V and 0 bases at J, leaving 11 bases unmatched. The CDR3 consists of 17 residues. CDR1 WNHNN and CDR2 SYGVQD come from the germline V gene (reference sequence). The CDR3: CASREKDRSNSGNTIYF. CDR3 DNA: TGCGCCAGCAGGGAAAAGGACAGGTCTAACTCTGGAAACACCATATATTTT.

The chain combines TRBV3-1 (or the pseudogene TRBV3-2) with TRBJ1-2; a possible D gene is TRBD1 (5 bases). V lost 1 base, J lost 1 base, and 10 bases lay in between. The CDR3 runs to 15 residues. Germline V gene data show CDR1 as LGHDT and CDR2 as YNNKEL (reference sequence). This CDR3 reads CASSQAGNINYGYTF. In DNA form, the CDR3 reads TGTGCCAGCAGCCAAGCAGGGAACATTAACTATGGCTACACCTTC.

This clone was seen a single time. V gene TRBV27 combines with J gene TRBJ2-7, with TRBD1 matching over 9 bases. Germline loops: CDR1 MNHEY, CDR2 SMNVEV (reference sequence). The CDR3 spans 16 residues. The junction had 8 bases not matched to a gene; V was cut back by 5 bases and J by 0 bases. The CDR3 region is CASSNLDRGFSYEQYF. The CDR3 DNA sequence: TGTGCCAGCAGTAATCTAGACAGGGGGTTCTCCTACGAGCAGTACTTC.

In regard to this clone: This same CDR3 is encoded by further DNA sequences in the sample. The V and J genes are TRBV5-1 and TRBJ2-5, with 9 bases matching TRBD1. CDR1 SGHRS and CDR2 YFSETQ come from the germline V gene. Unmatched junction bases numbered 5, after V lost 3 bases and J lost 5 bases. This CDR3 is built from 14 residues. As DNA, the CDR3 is TGCGCCAGCAGCTCCCCGACAGGGGGGGAGACCCAGTACTTC. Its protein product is CASSSPTGGETQYF.

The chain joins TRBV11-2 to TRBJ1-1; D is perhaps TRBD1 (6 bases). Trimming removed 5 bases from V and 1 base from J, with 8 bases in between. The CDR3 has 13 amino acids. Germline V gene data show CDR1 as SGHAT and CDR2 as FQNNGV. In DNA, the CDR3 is TGTGCCAGCAGCAGGACAGAGAACACTGAAGCTTTCTTT. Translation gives CASSRTENTEAFF.

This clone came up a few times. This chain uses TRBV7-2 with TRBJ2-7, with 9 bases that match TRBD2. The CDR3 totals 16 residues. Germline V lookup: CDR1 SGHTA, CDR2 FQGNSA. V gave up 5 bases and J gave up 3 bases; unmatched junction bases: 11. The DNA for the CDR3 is TGTGCCAGCAGCCCCCAGGCCCTAGCGGGGAACTACGAGCAGTACTTC. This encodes CASSPQALAGNYEQYF.

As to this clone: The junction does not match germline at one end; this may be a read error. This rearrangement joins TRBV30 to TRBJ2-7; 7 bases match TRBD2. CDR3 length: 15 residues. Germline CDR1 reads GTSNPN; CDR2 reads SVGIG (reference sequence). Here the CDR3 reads CAWSVGLVPSHEQYF. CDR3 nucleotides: TGTGCCTGGAGTGTAGGACTAGTCCCCTCCCACGAGCAGTACTTC.

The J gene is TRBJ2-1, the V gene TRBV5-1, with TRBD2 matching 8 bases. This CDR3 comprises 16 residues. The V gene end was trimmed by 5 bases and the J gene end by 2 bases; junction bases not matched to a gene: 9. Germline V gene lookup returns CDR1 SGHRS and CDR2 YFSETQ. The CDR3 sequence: CASSFSGTRTYNEQFF. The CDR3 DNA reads TGCGCCAGCAGTTTCTCCGGGACTAGGACCTACAATGAGCAGTTCTTC.

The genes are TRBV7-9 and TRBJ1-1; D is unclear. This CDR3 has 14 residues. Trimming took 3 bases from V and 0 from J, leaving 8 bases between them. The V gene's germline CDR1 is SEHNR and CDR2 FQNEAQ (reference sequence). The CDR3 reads CASSFEGLNTEAFF. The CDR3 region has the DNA TGTGCCAGCAGCTTCGAGGGCCTGAACACTGAAGCTTTCTTT.

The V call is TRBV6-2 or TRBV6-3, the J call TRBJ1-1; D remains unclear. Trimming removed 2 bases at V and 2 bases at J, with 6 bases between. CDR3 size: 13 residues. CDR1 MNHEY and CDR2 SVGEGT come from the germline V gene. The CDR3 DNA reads TGTGCCAGCAGTTACATGGGCAACACTGAAGCTTTCTTT. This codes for CASSYMGNTEAFF.

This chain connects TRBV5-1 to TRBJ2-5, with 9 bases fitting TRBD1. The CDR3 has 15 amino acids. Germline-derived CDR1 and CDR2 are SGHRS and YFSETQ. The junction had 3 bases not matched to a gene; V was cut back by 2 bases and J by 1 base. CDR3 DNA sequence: TGCGCCAGCAGCTTCCGGGACAGGGTCCAAGAGACCCAGTACTTC. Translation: CASSFRDRVQETQYF.

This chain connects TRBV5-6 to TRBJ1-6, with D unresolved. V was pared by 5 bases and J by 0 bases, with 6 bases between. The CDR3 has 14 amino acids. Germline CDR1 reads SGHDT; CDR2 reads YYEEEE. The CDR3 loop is CASRRSSYNSPLHF. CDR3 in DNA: TGTGCCAGCAGACGGAGCTCCTATAATTCACCCCTCCACTTT.

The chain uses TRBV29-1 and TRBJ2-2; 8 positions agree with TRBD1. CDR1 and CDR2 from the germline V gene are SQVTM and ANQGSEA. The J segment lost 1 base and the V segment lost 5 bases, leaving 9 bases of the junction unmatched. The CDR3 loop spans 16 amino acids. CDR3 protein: CSVLDREKGNTGELFF. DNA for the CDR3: TGCAGCGTTTTGGACAGGGAGAAGGGGAACACCGGGGAGCTGTTTTTT.